Presented here are 8 T cell receptor beta chains from one specimen sequenced in a study of cytomegalovirus exposure and HLA in healthy donors. The PCR had 60 Vbeta and 13 Jbeta primers. Assay used: immunoSEQ multiplex PCR; TCRdb lists only in-frame clones, some missing. The table has 80,000 to 130,000 clones, roughly 84% seen once. Material for sequencing was PBMCs. These TCRs come from a woman aged 18-30 years in good health and CMV-seronegative.

The chain joins TRBV9 to TRBJ2-7; 9 bases are shared with TRBD1. The V and J ends lost 0 bases and 3 bases, in that order; junction bases with no gene match: 4. This CDR3 has 15 amino acids. Germline V lookup: CDR1 SGDLS, CDR2 YYNGEE. The CDR3 DNA sequence: TGTGCCAGCAGCGTAGCCGACAGGGGGGTCTACGAGCAGTACTTC. Encoded protein: CASSVADRGVYEQYF.

Remarks on this clone: A read error may account for a junction end that differs from germline. DNA for the CDR3: TGTTCCAGCAGCTTAGCGCTAGGAGACTACACCTTC. Protein product: CSSSLALGDYTF. This chain uses TRBV7-9 with TRBJ1-2; D gene uncertain. This CDR3 is 12 amino acids long. Germline CDR1 SEHNR, CDR2 FQNEAQ (reference sequence).

The V gene is TRBV5-4, the J gene TRBJ1-4; D call uncertain. The CDR3 has 15 residues. V was cut by 0 bases and J by 6 bases, with 12 bases left in between. CDR1 and CDR2 (germline): SGHNT, YYREEE (reference sequence). CDR3 sequence: CASSLGPPEDEKLFF. CDR3 nucleotide sequence: TGTGCCAGCAGCTTGGGGCCCCCGGAGGATGAAAAACTGTTTTTT. Full variable domain (rest looked up from reference TRBV5-4 and TRBJ1-4): ETGVTQSPTHLIKTRGQQVTLRCSSQSGHNTVSWYQQALGQGPQFIFQYYREEENGRGNFPPRFSGLQFPNYSSELNVNALELDDSALYLCASSLGPPEDEKLFFGSGTQLSVL.

The table lists this clone with a few counts. The rearrangement joins TRBV11-2 to TRBJ2-7, with no clear D. With 3 bases removed from V and 7 bases from J, the gap between germline ends came to 10 bases. Germline V gene lookup returns CDR1 SGHAT and CDR2 FQNNGV. This CDR3 contains 12 residues. CDR3 amino acids: CASSFPSMEQYF. In DNA form, the CDR3 reads TGTGCCAGCAGCTTTCCAAGCATGGAGCAGTACTTC.

The count of this clone is one. This chain uses TRBV27 with TRBJ2-5, with TRBD2 as a possible D gene (6 bases). V was pared by 5 bases and J by 7 bases, with 20 bases between. In germline, CDR1 is MNHEY, CDR2 SMNVEV (reference sequence). This CDR3 is built from 15 residues. The CDR3 DNA is TGTGCCAGCAGTCTTCGGGAACTAGCTGGGGGGACCCAGTACTTC. It specifies CASSLRELAGGTQYF.

The chain is built from TRBV7-2 and TRBJ2-7, with TRBD2 identical over 7 bases. Germline values: CDR1 SGHTA, CDR2 FQGNSA. This CDR3 contains 14 residues. V lost 2 bases to trimming and J lost 4 bases; unmatched junction nucleotides: 5. The CDR3 nucleotides read TGTGCCAGCAGCTTATCTAGCGGACTATACGAGCAGTACTTC. Amino acids: CASSLSSGLYEQYF.

This chain connects TRBV14 to TRBJ2-7; no clear D. CDR3 length: 14 residues. Germline CDR1 SGHDN, CDR2 FVKESK. Trimming pared 6 bases from V and 2 bases from J, leaving 14 bases between. The CDR3 sequence is CASSPAGRTYEQYF. CDR3 sequence (DNA): TGTGCCAGCAGTCCCGCCGGCAGGACCTACGAGCAGTACTTC.

The CDR3 DNA is TGTGCCAGTAGTATTATGGCGGGGGCTAACACAGATACGCAGTATTTT. Amino acids: CASSIMAGANTDTQYF. This chain joins TRBV19 and TRBJ2-3, with D possibly being TRBD2 (7 bases). The germline V gene has CDR1 LNHDA and CDR2 SQIVND (reference sequence). Trimming cost V 3 bases and J 2 bases, with 15 bases left between them. The CDR3 has 16 amino acids. Drawing the rest from reference TRBV19 and TRBJ2-3, the complete variable domain is DGGITQSPKYLFRKEGQNVTLSCEQNLNHDAMYWYRQDPGQGLRLIYYSQIVNDFQKGDIAEGYSVSREKKESFPLTVTSAQKNPTAFYLCASSIMAGANTDTQYFGPGTRLTVL.